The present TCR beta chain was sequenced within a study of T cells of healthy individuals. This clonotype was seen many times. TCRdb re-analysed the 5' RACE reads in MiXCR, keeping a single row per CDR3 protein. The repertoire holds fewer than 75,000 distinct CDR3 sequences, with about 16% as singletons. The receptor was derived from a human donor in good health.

The CDR3 nucleotides are TGTGCCAGCAGCTTAGCAGGTTACACTGAAGCTTTCTTT. Translated, it gives CASSLAGYTEAFF. The rearrangement joins TRBV11-2 to TRBJ1-1; D ambiguous. Germline CDR1 SGHAT, CDR2 FQNNGV. This CDR3 is built from 13 residues. V lost 1 base and J 3 bases, leaving 6 bases between the germline ends. The full variable domain, completed using reference TRBV11-2 and TRBJ1-1, is EAGVAQSPRYKIIEKRQSVAFWCNPISGHATLYWYQQILGQGPKLLIQFQNNGVVDDSQLPKDRFSAERLKGVDSTLKIQPAKLEDSAVYLCASSLAGYTEAFFGQGTRLTVV.